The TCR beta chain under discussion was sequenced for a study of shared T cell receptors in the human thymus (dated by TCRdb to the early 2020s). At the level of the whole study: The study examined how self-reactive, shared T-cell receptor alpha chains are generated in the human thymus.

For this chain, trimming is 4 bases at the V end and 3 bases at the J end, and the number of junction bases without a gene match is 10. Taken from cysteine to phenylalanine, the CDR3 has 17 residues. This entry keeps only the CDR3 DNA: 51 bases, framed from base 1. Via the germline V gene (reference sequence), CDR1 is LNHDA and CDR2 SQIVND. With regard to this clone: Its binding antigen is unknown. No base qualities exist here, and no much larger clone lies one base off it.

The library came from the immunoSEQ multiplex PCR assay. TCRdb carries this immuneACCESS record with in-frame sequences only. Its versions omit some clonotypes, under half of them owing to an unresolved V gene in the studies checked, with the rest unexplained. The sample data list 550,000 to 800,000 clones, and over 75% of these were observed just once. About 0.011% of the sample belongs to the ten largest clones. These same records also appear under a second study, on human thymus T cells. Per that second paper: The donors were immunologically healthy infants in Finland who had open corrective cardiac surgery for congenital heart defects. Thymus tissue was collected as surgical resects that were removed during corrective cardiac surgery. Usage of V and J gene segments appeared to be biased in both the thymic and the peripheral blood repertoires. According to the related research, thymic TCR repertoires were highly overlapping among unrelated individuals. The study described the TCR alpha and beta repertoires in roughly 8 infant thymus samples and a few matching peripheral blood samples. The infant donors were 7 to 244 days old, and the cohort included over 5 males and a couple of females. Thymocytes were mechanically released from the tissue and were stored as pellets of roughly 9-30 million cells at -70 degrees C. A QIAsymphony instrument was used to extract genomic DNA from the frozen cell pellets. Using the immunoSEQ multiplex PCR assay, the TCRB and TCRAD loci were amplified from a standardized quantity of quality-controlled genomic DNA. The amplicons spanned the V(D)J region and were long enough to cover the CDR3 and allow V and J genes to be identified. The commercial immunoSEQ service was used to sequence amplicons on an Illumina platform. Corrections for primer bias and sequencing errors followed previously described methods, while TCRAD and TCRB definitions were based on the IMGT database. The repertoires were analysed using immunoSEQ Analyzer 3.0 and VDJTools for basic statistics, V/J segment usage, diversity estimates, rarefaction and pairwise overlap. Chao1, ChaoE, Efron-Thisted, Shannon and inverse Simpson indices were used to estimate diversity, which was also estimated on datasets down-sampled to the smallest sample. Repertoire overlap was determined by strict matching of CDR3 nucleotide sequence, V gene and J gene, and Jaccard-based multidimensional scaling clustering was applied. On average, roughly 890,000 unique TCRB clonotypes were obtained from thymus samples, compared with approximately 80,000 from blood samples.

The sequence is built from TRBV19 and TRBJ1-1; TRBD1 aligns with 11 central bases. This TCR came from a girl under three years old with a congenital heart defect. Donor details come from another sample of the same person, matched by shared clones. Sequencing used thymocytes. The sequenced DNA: TGTGCCAGTAGTAACCCGGGACAGGGGGAGATATACACTGAAGCTTTCTTT. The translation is CASSNPGQGEIYTEAFF.